Reported below is one TCR beta chain. This sample stems from a study of blood T cell repertoires in COVID-19. Some clones are missing from TCRdb's copy, which holds only in-frame ones; the method was immunoSEQ multiplex PCR. Of 200,000 to 300,000 clones in the sample, roughly nine tenths are singletons; the top ten hold roughly 9.8%. This clonotype originated in a man aged 35 to 55 who had recovered from COVID-19. Source material: peripheral blood.

The CDR3 DNA reads as TGTGCCAGCAGGGGGACTAGCGGGAGGGCCTGGGACATTCAGTACTTC. Translated, it gives CASRGTSGRAWDIQYF. The chain has TRBV6-6 and TRBJ2-4, with 16 bases matching TRBD2. The CDR3 has 16 amino acids. V was clipped by 6 bases and J by 8 bases; unmatched bases: 7. Germline-derived CDR1 and CDR2 are MNHNY and SVGAGI (reference sequence).